The next 16 T cell receptor beta chains were all read from a single sample in a study of Ad26.COV2.S vaccination and SARS-CoV-2 variants. Treatment indicated: roughly 19 received Ad26.COV2.S at low or high dose, single or two shots; 5 received placebo; per-sample allocation not given. Samples were taken on day 63 after the first vaccine or placebo injection. Assay used: immunoSEQ multiplex PCR; TCRdb lists only in-frame clones, some missing. The sample includes approximately 300,000 clones, over 80% of them seen just once. The sequencing used peripheral blood, collected in a trial of Ad26.COV2.S vaccine versus placebo. The receptors here all came from a person aged 18-60 years who received the Ad26.COV2.S COVID-19 vaccine or a placebo.

V and J are TRBV4-1 and TRBJ1-1, with D hard to call. The V end was cut by 2 bases, the J end by 0 bases, with 10 bases between. Germline V lookup: CDR1 MGHRA, CDR2 YSYEKL. CDR3 length: 15 amino acids. The CDR3 DNA reads as TGCGCCAGCAGCCAACACGGTCCCATGAACACTGAAGCTTTCTTT. It specifies CASSQHGPMNTEAFF.

This clone appeared once. The CDR3 DNA follows: TGTGCCAGCAGCCGACAGGGGTGGAATGGCTACACCTTC. Its translation: CASSRQGWNGYTF. The rearrangement links TRBV12-3 or TRBV12-4 to TRBJ1-2; TRBD1 matches 8 bases. This CDR3 has 13 amino acids. J was trimmed by 6 bases and V by 6 bases; bases with no gene match: 6.

Comment on this clone: Other DNA sequences in the sample encode the same CDR3. The chain carries TRBV5-6 and TRBJ2-7; no reliable D call. Germline values: CDR1 SGHDT, CDR2 YYEEEE. The CDR3 sequence is 11 residues long. The V and J ends lost 0 bases and 4 bases respectively, with 2 bases between them. CDR3 region: CASSLGYEQYF. In DNA form, the CDR3 reads TGTGCCAGCAGCTTGGGATACGAGCAGTACTTC. The variable domain in full, completed from reference TRBV5-6 and TRBJ2-7, reads DAGVTQSPTHLIKTRGQQVTLRCSPKSGHDTVSWYQQALGQGPQFIFQYYEEEERQRGNFPDRFSGHQFPNYSSELNVNALLLGDSALYLCASSLGYEQYFGPGTRLTVT.

V gene TRBV5-1 combines with J gene TRBJ2-2; D is undetermined. The CDR3 has 16 amino acids. The germline V gene has CDR1 SGHRS and CDR2 YFSETQ. V was cut by 4 bases and J by 0 bases, with 13 bases left in between. CDR3 amino acids: CASSIWTGTNTGELFF. CDR3 nucleotide sequence: TGCGCCAGCAGCATCTGGACGGGTACGAACACCGGGGAGCTGTTTTTT.

About this clone itself: This sample includes further DNA sequences coding for the same CDR3. The chain recombines TRBV6-5 with TRBJ1-2; tentatively, D is TRBD1 (5 bases). The CDR3 covers 13 residues. Germline-derived CDR1 and CDR2 are MNHEY and SVGAGI. The V end was cut by 5 bases, the J end by 3 bases, with 10 bases between. CDR3 DNA sequence: TGTGCCAGCAGTCAGGGTGGCGACTATGGCTACACCTTC. It translates to CASSQGGDYGYTF.

The gene calls are TRBV7-3 and TRBJ2-1; the match to TRBD2 covers 8 bases. Germline CDR1 reads SGHTA; CDR2 reads FQGTGA. Trimming at V came to 5 bases and at J to 14 bases, leaving 11 bases not matched to a gene. The CDR3 runs 13 residues. The CDR3 region is CASSPNAGGEEFF. In DNA, the CDR3 is TGTGCCAGCAGCCCCAACGCGGGGGGCGAGGAGTTCTTC.

V usage is TRBV20-1 and J usage is TRBJ1-1; D gene unclear. Looked up from germline, CDR1 is DFQATT and CDR2 is SNEGSKA (reference sequence). The CDR3 spans 12 residues. The V gene lost 3 bases and the J gene lost 5 bases, with 10 bases spanning the gap. In DNA form, the CDR3 reads TGCAGTGCTAGTGGAGGGAAAACTGAAGCTTTCTTT. Its translation: CSASGGKTEAFF.

The rearrangement joins TRBV10-3 to TRBJ1-2; maybe TRBD1 (6 bases). V lost 9 bases and J 1 base, leaving 21 bases between the germline ends. Germline CDR1 ENHRY, CDR2 SYGVKD. The CDR3 sequence is 16 residues long. CDR3 sequence reads: CAIGRDNGQFNYGYTF. DNA for the CDR3: TGTGCCATTGGACGGGATAACGGACAGTTTAACTATGGCTACACCTTC.

V usage is TRBV5-4 and J usage is TRBJ1-2, with 7 positions matching TRBD1. V was pared by 4 bases and J by 2 bases, with 11 bases of the junction left unmatched. The CDR3 contains 16 residues. Germline loops: CDR1 SGHNT, CDR2 YYREEE (reference sequence). CDR3 DNA: TGTGCCAGCAGCCGGGACAGAAATTCAAAGAACTATGGCTACACCTTC. It yields the protein CASSRDRNSKNYGYTF. Full variable domain (rest looked up from reference TRBV5-4 and TRBJ1-2): ETGVTQSPTHLIKTRGQQVTLRCSSQSGHNTVSWYQQALGQGPQFIFQYYREEENGRGNFPPRFSGLQFPNYSSELNVNALELDDSALYLCASSRDRNSKNYGYTFGSGTRLTVV.

The rearrangement joins TRBV19 to TRBJ1-2; D call uncertain. The V gene lost 6 bases and the J gene lost 0 bases, with 14 bases spanning the gap. Germline V CDR1 and CDR2: LNHDA, SQIVND (reference sequence). The CDR3 loop spans 15 amino acids. The CDR3 coding sequence is TGTGCCAGTAGCCCCGGGATGCTAGCTAACTATGGCTACACCTTC. Protein: CASSPGMLANYGYTF.

V gene TRBV6-5 combines with J gene TRBJ2-3; no reliable D call. With 4 bases removed from V and 0 bases from J, the gap between germline ends came to 14 bases. Germline values: CDR1 MNHEY, CDR2 SVGAGI. The CDR3 extends over 16 amino acids. CDR3 sequence: CASSSRLDPSTDTQYF. CDR3 bases: TGTGCCAGCAGTTCTCGACTGGACCCTAGCACAGATACGCAGTATTTT.

The V and J genes are TRBV5-1 and TRBJ1-1; D perhaps matches TRBD1 (6 bases). Per germline, CDR1 SGHRS and CDR2 YFSETQ. The CDR3 covers 15 residues. V was shortened by 4 bases and J by 3 bases, with 16 bases between the two germline ends. CDR3 in amino acids: CASSAGVGFDTEAFF. The CDR3 DNA is TGCGCCAGCAGCGCAGGGGTGGGTTTTGACACTGAAGCTTTCTTT.

The V and J genes are TRBV2 and TRBJ2-3; D gene unclear. Trimming removed 2 bases from V and 7 bases from J, with 13 bases in between. The CDR3 totals 14 residues. Per germline, CDR1 SNHLY and CDR2 FYNNEI. The CDR3 spells CASSENPTEHTQYF. Here the CDR3 DNA reads TGTGCCAGCAGTGAAAACCCGACCGAGCATACGCAGTATTTT.

The J gene is TRBJ2-7, the V gene TRBV11-2, with D possibly TRBD1 on 6 matching bases. V lost 0 bases to trimming and J lost 2 bases, with 17 bases between them. The CDR3 contains 17 residues. From germline, CDR1 is SGHAT and CDR2 FQNNGV. The CDR3 bases are TGTGCCAGCAGCTTAGATCATAAGCAGGGGAACCCCTACGAGCAGTACTTC. It encodes CASSLDHKQGNPYEQYF.

V is TRBV13 and J is TRBJ2-5, with 8 bases fitting TRBD1. With 5 bases clipped from V and 3 bases from J, the junction kept 5 bases outside the gene matches. The CDR3 loop spans 14 amino acids. Germline values: CDR1 PRHDT, CDR2 FYEKMQ (reference sequence). CDR3 sequence reads: CASSAGQEKETQYF. CDR3 sequence (DNA): TGTGCCAGCAGCGCGGGACAGGAGAAAGAGACCCAGTACTTC.

V usage is TRBV27 and J usage is TRBJ1-5; unclear D gene. CDR1 MNHEY and CDR2 SMNVEV come from the germline V gene (reference sequence). V was trimmed by 1 base and J by 3 bases, leaving 10 bases between them. The CDR3 consists of 15 residues. The CDR3 DNA follows: TGTGCCAGCAGTTTATTGGGCGATAACAATCAGCCCCAGCATTTT. It encodes CASSLLGDNNQPQHF.